The 28 T cell receptor beta chains given below trace back to one sample, sequenced in a study of T cells in Graves' hyperthyroidism and ophthalmopathy. Amplification yielded TCR beta CDR3 regions, with RNA transcripts as the source. First-round RT-PCR targeting the TCR CDR3 was performed with the HTBI primer set. TCRdb reanalysed the multiplex PCR reads using MiXCR and keeps one entry per CDR3 protein. The table includes about 350,000 distinct CDR3 sequences, approximately 14% detected once. The sequenced sample consisted of blood. Every receptor here comes from a woman in her thirties with Graves' hyperthyroidism.

This clonotype was seen only a few times. This chain joins TRBV7-9 and TRBJ1-5; 7 bases line up with TRBD1. The CDR3 has 16 residues. The germline V gene has CDR1 SEHNR and CDR2 FQNEAQ (reference sequence). J lost 5 bases, V lost 3 bases, and 10 bases had no gene match. The DNA for the CDR3 is TGTGCCAGCAGCTTCACACTTACAGGGGACGATCAGCCCCAGCATTTT. Protein: CASSFTLTGDDQPQHF. The full variable domain, completed using reference TRBV7-9 and TRBJ1-5, is DTGVSQNPRHKITKRGQNVTFRCDPISEHNRLYWYRQTLGQGPEFLTYFQNEAQLEKSRLLSDRFSAERPKGSFSTLEIQRTEQGDSAMYLCASSFTLTGDDQPQHFGDGTRLSIL.

This clonotype was counted between two and nine times. Its ends do not fully match the called genes, so a read error is possible. V and J are TRBV28 and TRBJ1-1, with D possibly matching TRBD1 (5 bases). The CDR3 loop spans 15 amino acids. Germline V gives CDR1 MDHEN, CDR2 SYDVKM. The CDR3 reads CAGSPAELRGAEAFF. For the CDR3, the DNA is TGTGCCGGCAGTCCCGCCGAATTGCGGGGCGCTGAAGCTTTCTTT.

Regarding this clonotype: Given a much more abundant clone one base away, this may be a read error. The chain employs TRBV20-1 and TRBJ2-7; 9 bases agree with TRBD2. Germline CDR1 and CDR2: DFQATT and SNEGSKA (reference sequence). This CDR3 is built from 14 residues. V gave up 5 bases and J gave up 0 bases; unmatched junction bases: 5. In DNA form, the CDR3 reads TGCAGTGCTGGGACTAGCAGGATCTCCTACGAGCAGTACTTC. This codes for CSAGTSRISYEQYF.

This clonotype was counted at least ten times. CDR3 DNA: TGCAGTGCTAGAGATCCACGAAGCTCCTACGAGCAGTACTTC. It encodes CSARDPRSSYEQYF. The chain couples TRBV20-1 to TRBJ2-7; D ambiguous. This CDR3 has 14 residues. Germline CDR1 reads DFQATT; CDR2 reads SNEGSKA (reference sequence). The V end lost 0 bases, the J end lost 0 bases, and 9 bases lay between the germline ends.

Ten or more counts support this clonotype. V gene TRBV30 combines with J gene TRBJ1-2, with D possibly TRBD1 on 5 matching bases. This CDR3 comprises 11 residues. Germline V gene lookup returns CDR1 GTSNPN and CDR2 SVGIG (reference sequence). Trimming removed 2 bases at V and 12 bases at J, with 13 bases between. As DNA, the CDR3 is TGTGCCTGGAGTACGGGGGAGTCGGACACCTTC. Its protein product is CAWSTGESDTF.

The rearrangement joins TRBV19 to TRBJ2-7; D call uncertain. The CDR3 length is 14 residues. Germline V gene data show CDR1 as LNHDA and CDR2 as SQIVND (reference sequence). Trimming stripped 5 bases from V and 7 bases from J, with 18 bases between. In nucleotides, the CDR3 is TGTGCCAGTAGTTTTACGGTTTCGCTTGGGGAGCAGTACTTC. Translated, it gives CASSFTVSLGEQYF. The complete variable domain, with remaining parts taken from reference TRBV19 and TRBJ2-7, reads DGGITQSPKYLFRKEGQNVTLSCEQNLNHDAMYWYRQDPGQGLRLIYYSQIVNDFQKGDIAEGYSVSREKKESFPLTVTSAQKNPTAFYLCASSFTVSLGEQYFGPGTRLTVT.

This clonotype appeared many times. The chain recombines TRBV19 with TRBJ1-1; D unclear. Trimming stripped 5 bases from V and 1 base from J, with 11 bases between. This CDR3 comprises 14 residues. Germline loops: CDR1 LNHDA, CDR2 SQIVND (reference sequence). The CDR3 loop reads CASSPRLSNTEAFF. CDR3 nucleotide sequence: TGTGCCAGTAGTCCCCGCCTGTCGAACACTGAAGCTTTCTTT. Using reference TRBV19 and TRBJ1-1 for the parts outside the CDR3, the full variable domain is DGGITQSPKYLFRKEGQNVTLSCEQNLNHDAMYWYRQDPGQGLRLIYYSQIVNDFQKGDIAEGYSVSREKKESFPLTVTSAQKNPTAFYLCASSPRLSNTEAFFGQGTRLTVV.

This clonotype was observed many times. The V gene is TRBV7-3, the J gene TRBJ1-1, with TRBD1 as a possible D gene (5 bases). Trimming stripped 4 bases from V and 5 bases from J, with 11 bases between. The CDR3 runs to 13 residues. In germline, CDR1 is SGHTA, CDR2 FQGTGA. CDR3 sequence: CASSSQDGTEAFF. The CDR3 nucleotides are TGTGCCAGCAGCTCACAGGATGGGACTGAAGCTTTCTTT.

In its sample, this clonotype was seen many times. The chain has TRBV28 and TRBJ2-1; 9 nucleotides agree with TRBD2. The V gene end was trimmed by 5 bases and the J gene end by 6 bases; junction bases not matched to a gene: 14. Germline-derived CDR1 and CDR2 are MDHEN and SYDVKM. The length of the CDR3 is 17 residues. Here the CDR3 reads CASSHPGGLAYGNEQFF. CDR3 nucleotide sequence: TGTGCCAGCAGTCACCCCGGAGGACTAGCGTATGGCAATGAGCAGTTCTTC. Together with reference TRBV28 and TRBJ2-1, the CDR3 gives the full variable domain: DVKVTQSSRYLVKRTGEKVFLECVQDMDHENMFWYRQDPGLGLRLIYFSYDVKMKEKGDIPEGYSVSREKKERFSLILESASTNQTSMYLCASSHPGGLAYGNEQFFGPGTRLTVL.

The rearrangement links TRBV9 to TRBJ2-1; D is unresolved. The ends were cut back, 0 bases at V and 10 bases at J, with 8 bases in the middle. CDR1 and CDR2 (germline): SGDLS, YYNGEE. The CDR3 consists of 12 residues. The CDR3 DNA reads as TGTGCCAGCAGCGTAGTCAGTGGGGAGCAGTTCTTC. The encoded protein is CASSVVSGEQFF.

This clonotype was counted ten times or more. The CDR3, as DNA: TGCGCCAGCAGCTTGTTGAGGGGCGAGCAGTACTTC. Protein product: CASSLLRGEQYF. V and J are TRBV5-1 and TRBJ2-7, with D perhaps assigned TRBD1 or TRBD2 (5 bases each). This CDR3 contains 12 residues. Trimming cost V 1 base and J 6 bases, with 8 bases left between them. Germline assignment: CDR1 SGHRS and CDR2 YFSETQ.

The V call is TRBV20-1, the J call TRBJ2-1, with TRBD2 as a possible D gene (6 bases). V lost 7 bases and J lost 0, with 16 bases in between. CDR1 is DFQATT, CDR2 SNEGSKA, per germline (reference sequence). The CDR3 is 15 residues long. The CDR3 region is CSVRAGTLSYNEQFF. In DNA, the CDR3 is TGCAGTGTCAGAGCCGGGACTCTCTCCTACAATGAGCAGTTCTTC.

The table lists this clonotype with many counts. The V and J genes are TRBV24-1 and TRBJ2-5; no clear D. The CDR3 is made up of 16 amino acids. CDR1 KGHDR and CDR2 SFDVKD come from the germline V gene. The V gene lost 3 bases and the J gene lost 1 base, with 14 bases spanning the gap. The CDR3 here is CATSDIKDGSQETQYF. The CDR3, as DNA: TGTGCCACCAGTGATATAAAGGACGGAAGCCAAGAGACCCAGTACTTC.

V gene TRBV4-2 combines with J gene TRBJ1-5; D gene ambiguous. This CDR3 is built from 15 residues. Germline CDR1 and CDR2: LGHNA and YNFKEQ. V lost 0 bases, J lost 3 bases, and 9 bases lay in between. CDR3 in amino acids: CASSQESVNNQPQHF. CDR3 DNA sequence: TGTGCCAGCAGCCAAGAATCCGTAAACAATCAGCCCCAGCATTTT.

The sample holds many counts of this clonotype. The CDR3 loop is CSAPRGPNTEAFF. DNA of the CDR3: TGCAGTGCACCCAGGGGACCGAACACTGAAGCTTTCTTT. The chain has TRBV20-1 and TRBJ1-1; the D gene is possibly TRBD1 (6 bases). The CDR3 consists of 13 residues. Germline V CDR1 and CDR2: DFQATT, SNEGSKA (reference sequence). V was pared by 6 bases and J by 1 base, with 12 bases between.

This clonotype was seen many times. This chain uses TRBV7-3 with TRBJ2-5; D call uncertain. The CDR3 totals 15 residues. The V end lost 1 base, the J end lost 2 bases, and 11 bases lay between the germline ends. From germline, CDR1 is SGHTA and CDR2 FQGTGA. The CDR3 loop reads CASSLKGVEQETQYF. The DNA for the CDR3 is TGTGCCAGCAGCTTAAAAGGAGTGGAACAAGAGACCCAGTACTTC.

This clonotype was found many times. The chain joins TRBV7-9 to TRBJ2-3, with D possibly being TRBD1 or TRBD2 (5 bases each). Germline CDR1 SEHNR, CDR2 FQNEAQ (reference sequence). CDR3 length: 12 amino acids. Trimming removed 5 bases from V and 6 bases from J, with 9 bases in between. DNA for the CDR3: TGTGCCAGCAGCAGGGACGTGGATACGCAGTATTTT. It encodes CASSRDVDTQYF. The whole variable domain, remainder taken from reference TRBV7-9 and TRBJ2-3, is DTGVSQNPRHKITKRGQNVTFRCDPISEHNRLYWYRQTLGQGPEFLTYFQNEAQLEKSRLLSDRFSAERPKGSFSTLEIQRTEQGDSAMYLCASSRDVDTQYFGPGTRLTVL.

V usage is TRBV4-3 and J usage is TRBJ1-4; no definite D call. Trimming shortened V by 1 base and J by 0 bases, and 15 bases separated the two germline ends. Germline assignment: CDR1 LGHNA and CDR2 YSLEER. The CDR3 has 18 amino acids. CDR3 region: CASSQGGTVTATNEKLFF. CDR3 DNA: TGCGCCAGCAGCCAAGGGGGAACCGTTACTGCAACTAATGAAAAACTGTTTTTT.

The chain has TRBV6-5 and TRBJ1-5, with no clear D. The length of the CDR3 is 15 residues. Germline V gene sequence: CDR1 MNHEY, CDR2 SVGAGI. Deletions cut 3 bases from V and 2 bases from J, with 11 bases between. The CDR3 DNA sequence: TGTGCCAGCAGTTATAGGAGGATGGGCAATCAGCCCCAGCATTTT. The encoded protein is CASSYRRMGNQPQHF.

At least ten counts were recorded for this clonotype. The genes are TRBV27 and TRBJ2-1; 7 bases are shared with TRBD2. V gave up 4 bases and J gave up 2 bases; unmatched junction bases: 11. Germline assignment: CDR1 MNHEY and CDR2 SMNVEV (reference sequence). The CDR3 totals 17 residues. The chain's CDR3 is CASSSRSSGLPYNEQFF. The CDR3 bases are TGTGCCAGCAGTTCTCGATCTAGCGGTCTCCCCTACAATGAGCAGTTCTTC.

The chain employs TRBV30 and TRBJ2-7, with D possibly TRBD1 on 6 matching bases. Germline CDR1 is GTSNPN and CDR2 is SVGIG (reference sequence). The CDR3 consists of 14 residues. The ends were cut back, 5 bases at V and 5 bases at J, with 19 bases in the middle. CDR3 DNA sequence: TGTGCCTGGCGATCGGGACAAGAATCCCACGAGCAGTACTTC. Translating it yields CAWRSGQESHEQYF.

This clonotype has ten or more counts. This sequence joins TRBV6-1 and TRBJ2-7; tentatively, D is TRBD2 (6 bases). With 6 bases removed from V and 6 bases from J, the gap between germline ends came to 15 bases. The CDR3 spans 13 residues. CDR1 and CDR2 (germline): MNHNS, SASEGT. The CDR3, as DNA: TGTGCCAGCAGAACCCCCGGGACTCCCGAGCAGTACTTC. Amino acid sequence: CASRTPGTPEQYF.

The CDR3 DNA is TGTGCCTGGAGTGCTACGTCTGGTTCTCTCTATGGCTACACCTTC. It translates to CAWSATSGSLYGYTF. The chain employs TRBV30 and TRBJ1-2; D gene unclear. CDR3 size: 15 residues. Germline assignment: CDR1 GTSNPN and CDR2 SVGIG (reference sequence). V gave up 1 base and J gave up 4 bases, with 16 bases separating them.

In its sample, this clonotype was seen many times. The chain joins TRBV20-1 to TRBJ2-5; D not resolved. The V end lost 0 bases, the J end lost 5 bases, and 7 bases lay between the germline ends. This CDR3 has 12 residues. CDR1 and CDR2 (germline): DFQATT, SNEGSKA (reference sequence). The CDR3 spells CSARDPFETQYF. CDR3 DNA: TGCAGTGCTAGAGATCCCTTTGAGACCCAGTACTTC.

This clonotype was picked up a small number of times. The chain employs TRBV11-2 and TRBJ2-2; D gene unclear. The length of the CDR3 is 15 residues. V was pared by 3 bases and J by 0 bases, with 8 bases between. Per germline, CDR1 SGHAT and CDR2 FQNNGV. The CDR3 nucleotides read TGTGCCAGCAGCTTGATGGGATCGAACACCGGGGAGCTGTTTTTT. Its protein product is CASSLMGSNTGELFF.

The sample holds many counts of this clonotype. This chain uses TRBV24-1 with TRBJ1-5, with 8 nucleotides matching TRBD1. Germline assignment: CDR1 KGHDR and CDR2 SFDVKD. Losses at the gene ends were 3 bases for V and 7 bases for J; bases not matched to a gene: 4. This CDR3 has 14 residues. In DNA, the CDR3 is TGTGCCACCAGTGATCCGACAGGGGACCAGCCCCAGCATTTT. This gives the protein CATSDPTGDQPQHF.

This clonotype was counted ten times or more. The genes are TRBV20-1 and TRBJ2-7, with D tentatively TRBD1 (6 bases). The CDR3 covers 12 residues. Trimming shortened V by 7 bases and J by 2 bases, and 12 bases separated the two germline ends. CDR1 DFQATT and CDR2 SNEGSKA come from the germline V gene (reference sequence). The CDR3 sequence: CSVRGQPYEQYF. DNA of the CDR3: TGCAGTGTTCGAGGACAGCCCTACGAGCAGTACTTC.

The chain couples TRBV12-3 or TRBV12-4 to TRBJ2-3, with 8 positions matching TRBD2. There are 15 residues in the CDR3. The trim removed 2 bases at V and 4 bases at J, leaving 5 bases unmatched. In nucleotides, the CDR3 is TGTGCCAGCAGTTTAACGGGAGGGTGGGCAGATACGCAGTATTTT. Protein sequence: CASSLTGGWADTQYF.